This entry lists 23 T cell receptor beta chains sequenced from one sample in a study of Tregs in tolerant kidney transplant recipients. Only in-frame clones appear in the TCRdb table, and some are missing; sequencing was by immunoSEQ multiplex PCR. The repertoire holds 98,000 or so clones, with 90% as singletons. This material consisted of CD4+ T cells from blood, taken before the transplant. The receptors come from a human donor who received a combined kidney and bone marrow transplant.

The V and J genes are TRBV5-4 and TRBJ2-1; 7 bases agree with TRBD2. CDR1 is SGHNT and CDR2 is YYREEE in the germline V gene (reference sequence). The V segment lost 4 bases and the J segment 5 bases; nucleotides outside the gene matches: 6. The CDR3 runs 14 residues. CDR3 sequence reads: CASSGEGGDNEQFF. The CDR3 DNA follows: TGTGCCAGCAGCGGGGAGGGCGGCGACAATGAGCAGTTCTTC.

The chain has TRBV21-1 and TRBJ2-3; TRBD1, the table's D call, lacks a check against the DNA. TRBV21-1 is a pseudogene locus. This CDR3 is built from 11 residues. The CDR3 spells CAGQRTDTQYF. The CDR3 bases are TGTGCCGGACAGCGCACAGATACGCAGTATTTT.

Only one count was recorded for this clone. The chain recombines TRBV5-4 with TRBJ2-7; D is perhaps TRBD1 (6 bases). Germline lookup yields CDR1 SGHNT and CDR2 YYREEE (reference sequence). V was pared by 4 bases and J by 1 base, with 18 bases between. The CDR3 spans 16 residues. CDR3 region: CASSPHSGTSSYEQYF. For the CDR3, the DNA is TGTGCCAGCAGCCCCCATAGTGGGACATCTTCCTACGAGCAGTACTTC.

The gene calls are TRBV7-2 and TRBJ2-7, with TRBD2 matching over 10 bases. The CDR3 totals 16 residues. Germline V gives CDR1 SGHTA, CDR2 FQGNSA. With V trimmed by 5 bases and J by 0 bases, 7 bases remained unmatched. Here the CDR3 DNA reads TGTGCCAGCAGCGCCGGACTAGCGGAAGGCTCCTACGAGCAGTACTTC. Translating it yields CASSAGLAEGSYEQYF.

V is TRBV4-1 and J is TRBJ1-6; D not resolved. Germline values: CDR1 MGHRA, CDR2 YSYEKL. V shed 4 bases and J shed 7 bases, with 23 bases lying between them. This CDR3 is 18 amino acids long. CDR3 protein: CASSPSREAVLRNSPLHF. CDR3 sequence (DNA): TGCGCCAGCAGCCCCTCGAGGGAGGCAGTCTTAAGAAATTCACCCCTCCACTTT.

CDR3 loop: CASSEQPTGVQETQYF. The CDR3, as DNA: TGTGCCAGCAGTGAACAACCCACAGGGGTACAAGAGACCCAGTACTTC. This chain connects TRBV6-1 to TRBJ2-5; 7 nucleotides agree with TRBD1. This CDR3 contains 16 residues. The ends lost 2 bases at V and 2 bases at J; junction bases unmatched: 8. The germline CDR1 and CDR2 sequences are MNHNS and SASEGT.

The CDR3 reads CASSTTGLYEQYF. DNA of the CDR3: TGTGCCAGCAGTACGACAGGGTTATACGAGCAGTACTTC. This chain connects TRBV5-4 to TRBJ2-7; 7 bases map to TRBD1. With V trimmed by 5 bases and J by 4 bases, 6 bases remained unmatched. Germline V lookup: CDR1 SGHNT, CDR2 YYREEE (reference sequence). The CDR3 contains 13 residues.

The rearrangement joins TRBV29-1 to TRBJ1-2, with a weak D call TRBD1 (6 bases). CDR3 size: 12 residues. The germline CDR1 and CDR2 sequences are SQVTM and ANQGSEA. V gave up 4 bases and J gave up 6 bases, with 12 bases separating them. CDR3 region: CSVGGGADGYTF. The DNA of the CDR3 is TGCAGCGTTGGTGGGGGGGCGGATGGCTACACCTTC.

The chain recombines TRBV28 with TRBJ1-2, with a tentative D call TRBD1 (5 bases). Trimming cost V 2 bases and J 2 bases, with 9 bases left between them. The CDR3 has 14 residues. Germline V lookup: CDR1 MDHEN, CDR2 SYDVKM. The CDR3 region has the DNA TGTGCCAGCAGTTTAGTGGGGCGAAACTATGGCTACACCTTC. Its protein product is CASSLVGRNYGYTF.

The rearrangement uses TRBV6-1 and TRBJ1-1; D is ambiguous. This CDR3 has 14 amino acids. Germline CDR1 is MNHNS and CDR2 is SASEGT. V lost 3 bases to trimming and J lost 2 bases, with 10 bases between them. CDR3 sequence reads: CASSELRENTEAFF. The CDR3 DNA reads TGTGCCAGCAGTGAGCTGAGAGAAAACACTGAAGCTTTCTTT.

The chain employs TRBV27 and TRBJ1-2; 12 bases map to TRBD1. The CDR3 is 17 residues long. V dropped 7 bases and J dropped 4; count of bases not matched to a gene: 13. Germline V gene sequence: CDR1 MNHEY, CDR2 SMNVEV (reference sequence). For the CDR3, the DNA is TGTGCCAGCAAAGACCGGGACAGGGGGCGCGTCAGCTATGGCTACACCTTC. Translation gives CASKDRDRGRVSYGYTF.

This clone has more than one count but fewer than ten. The CDR3 protein is CASSLAGQGDEAFF. The DNA of the CDR3 is TGCGCCAGCAGCTTGGCCGGGCAGGGGGACGAAGCTTTCTTT. This chain uses TRBV5-1 with TRBJ1-1; 7 nucleotides line up with TRBD1. After removal of 0 bases from V and 8 bases from J, the junction contained 7 bases not matched to a gene. Per germline, CDR1 SGHRS and CDR2 YFSETQ. This CDR3 region has 14 residues.

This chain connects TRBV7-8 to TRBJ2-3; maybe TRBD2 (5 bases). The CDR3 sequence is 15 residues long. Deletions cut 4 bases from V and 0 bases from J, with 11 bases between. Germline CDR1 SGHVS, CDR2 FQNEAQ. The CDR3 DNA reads TGTGCCAGCAGCTCGCGACTACCCAGCACAGATACGCAGTATTTT. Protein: CASSSRLPSTDTQYF.

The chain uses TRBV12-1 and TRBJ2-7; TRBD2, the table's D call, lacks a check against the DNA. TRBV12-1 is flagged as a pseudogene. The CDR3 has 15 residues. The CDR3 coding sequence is TGTGCCAGCAGCTTTGATACTCATCGCTCCTACGAGCAGTACTTC. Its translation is CASSFDTHRSYEQYF.

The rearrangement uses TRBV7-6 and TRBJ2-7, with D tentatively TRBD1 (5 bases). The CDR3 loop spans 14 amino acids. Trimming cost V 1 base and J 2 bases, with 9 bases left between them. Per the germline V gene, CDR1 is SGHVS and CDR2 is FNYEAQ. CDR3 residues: CASSLGRGPYEQYF. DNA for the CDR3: TGTGCCAGCAGCTTAGGTAGGGGCCCCTACGAGCAGTACTTC.

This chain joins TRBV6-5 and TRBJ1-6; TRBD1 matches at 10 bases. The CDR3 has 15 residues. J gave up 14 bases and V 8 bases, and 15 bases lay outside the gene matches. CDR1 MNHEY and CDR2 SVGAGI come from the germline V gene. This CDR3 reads CASSTPDRGPAALHF. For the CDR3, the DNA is TGTGCCAGCTCCACCCCCGACAGGGGGCCCGCAGCCCTCCACTTT.

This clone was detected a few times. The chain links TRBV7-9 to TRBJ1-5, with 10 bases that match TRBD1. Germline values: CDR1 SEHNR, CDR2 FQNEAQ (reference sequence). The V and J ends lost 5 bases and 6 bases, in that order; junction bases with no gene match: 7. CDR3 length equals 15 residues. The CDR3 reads CASSPPGQGFQPQHF. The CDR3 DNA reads TGTGCCAGCAGCCCCCCGGGACAGGGGTTTCAGCCCCAGCATTTT.

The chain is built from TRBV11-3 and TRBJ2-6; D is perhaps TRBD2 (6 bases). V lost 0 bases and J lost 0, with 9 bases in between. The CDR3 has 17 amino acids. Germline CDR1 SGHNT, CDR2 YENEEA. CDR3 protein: CASSLDRDSSGANVLTF. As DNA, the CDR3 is TGTGCCAGCAGCTTAGATCGGGACTCCTCTGGGGCCAACGTCCTGACTTTC.

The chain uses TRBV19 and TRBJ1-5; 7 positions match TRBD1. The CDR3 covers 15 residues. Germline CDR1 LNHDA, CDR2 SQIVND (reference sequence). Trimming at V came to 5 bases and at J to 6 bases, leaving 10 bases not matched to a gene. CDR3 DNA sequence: TGTGCCAGTAGTCCCCTCCTAGGGGGCTTTCAGCCCCAGCATTTT. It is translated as CASSPLLGGFQPQHF.

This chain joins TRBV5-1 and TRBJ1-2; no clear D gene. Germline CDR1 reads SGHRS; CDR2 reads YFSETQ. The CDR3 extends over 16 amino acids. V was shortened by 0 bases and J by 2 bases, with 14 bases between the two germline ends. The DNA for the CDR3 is TGCGCCAGCAGCTTGGGGACTCGGACGGACAACTATGGCTACACCTTC. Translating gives CASSLGTRTDNYGYTF.

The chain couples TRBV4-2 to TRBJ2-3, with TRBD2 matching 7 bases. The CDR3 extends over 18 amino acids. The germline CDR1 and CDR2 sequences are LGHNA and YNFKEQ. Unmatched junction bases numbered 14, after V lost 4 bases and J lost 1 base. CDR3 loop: CASSPGGGRNKRTDTQYF. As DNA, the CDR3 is TGTGCCAGCAGCCCCGGGGGAGGGCGCAACAAACGCACAGATACGCAGTATTTT.

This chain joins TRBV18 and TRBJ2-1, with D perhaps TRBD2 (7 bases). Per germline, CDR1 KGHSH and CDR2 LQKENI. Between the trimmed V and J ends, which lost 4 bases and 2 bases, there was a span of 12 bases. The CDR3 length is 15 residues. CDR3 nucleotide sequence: TGTGCCAGCTCACGCACGGGGGGCCCCTACAATGAGCAGTTCTTC. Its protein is CASSRTGGPYNEQFF.

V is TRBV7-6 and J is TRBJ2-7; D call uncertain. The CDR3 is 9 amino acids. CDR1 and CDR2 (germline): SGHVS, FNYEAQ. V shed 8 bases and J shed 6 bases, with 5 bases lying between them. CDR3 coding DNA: TGTGCCAGCTACGGCGAGCAGTACTTC. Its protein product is CASYGEQYF. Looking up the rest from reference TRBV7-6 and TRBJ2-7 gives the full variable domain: GAGVSQSPRYKVTKRGQDVALRCDPISGHVSLYWYRQALGQGPEFLTYFNYEAQQDKSGLPNDRFSAERPEGSISTLTIQRTEQRDSAMYRCASYGEQYFGPGTRLTVT.